Listed below are T cell receptor beta chains from one sample, sequenced in a study of T cells after yellow fever vaccination. TCRdb processed the 5' RACE reads anew with MiXCR; each CDR3 protein has one entry. The sample contains about 630,000 distinct CDR3 sequences, 10% to 15% of which appear only once. This specimen was PBMCs, taken on the day of the yellow fever booster vaccination. The source of these receptors is a man aged 30-40 years who received the YFV17D yellow fever vaccine. Each CDR3 is given with its conserved first and last residue. A D gene is named only where the DNA matches it firmly. Clone size appears in some rows only: once, few, many, or a class for an expanded clone.

j_call	v_call	clone_size	d_call	cdr3_aa	cdr3_nt
TRBJ2-1	TRBV18	few	TRBD2	CASSPTSGSGLDEQFF	TGTGCCAGCTCGCCGACTAGCGGGAGCGGTCTGGATGAGCAGTTCTTC
TRBJ2-1	TRBV7-3	few	NA	CASSLSVLDFQFF	TGTGCCAGCAGCTTATCGGTTCTGGACTTCCAGTTCTTC
TRBJ2-1	TRBV5-1	NA	TRBD2	CASSLVGAGVYNEQFF	TGCGCCAGCAGCTTGGTCGGGGCGGGAGTGTACAATGAGCAGTTCTTC
TRBJ2-5	TRBV3-1	NA	NA	CASSQDVETQYF	TGTGCCAGCAGCCAAGATGTGGAGACCCAGTACTTC
TRBJ2-7	TRBV7-9	few	NA	CASSSPGRQGKEQYF	TGTGCCAGCAGCTCCCCGGGCCGCCAGGGGAAGGAGCAGTACTTC
TRBJ2-7	TRBV10-2	few	TRBD2	CASNGTSGYEQYF	TGCGCCAGCAACGGGACTAGCGGCTACGAGCAGTACTTC
TRBJ2-1	TRBV5-1	few	NA	CASSLDGESEQFF	TGCGCCAGCAGCTTGGATGGGGAGAGTGAGCAGTTCTTC
TRBJ2-3	TRBV29-1	many	TRBD1	CSADSGTGGPGMDTQYF	TGCAGCGCTGACTCCGGGACAGGGGGCCCGGGGATGGATACGCAGTATTTT
TRBJ2-1	TRBV18	many	NA	CASSLRVREQFF	TGTGCCAGCTCACTCAGGGTTCGGGAGCAGTTCTTC
TRBJ2-7	TRBV5-1	few	NA	CASSLARVGRDRPEQYF	TGCGCCAGCAGCTTGGCCCGGGTTGGGCGGGATCGGCCCGAGCAGTACTTC
TRBJ2-2	TRBV12-3/TRBV12-4	few	NA	CATRGGAPLSGELFF	TGTGCCACCAGGGGGGGCGCGCCCTTATCCGGGGAGCTGTTTTTT
TRBJ2-7	TRBV20-1	NA	NA	CSARQISSYEQYF	TGCAGTGCTCGACAGATCAGCTCCTACGAGCAGTACTTC
TRBJ2-7	TRBV11-2	NA	TRBD2	CASSQYGTSVSYEQYF	TGTGCCAGCAGCCAATACGGGACTAGCGTCTCCTACGAGCAGTACTTC
TRBJ2-3	TRBV6-2/TRBV6-3	NA	NA	CASSPRPIEDTQYF	TGTGCCAGCAGTCCGCGCCCCATAGAGGATACGCAGTATTTT
TRBJ2-5	TRBV12-3/TRBV12-4	few	NA	CASSFYWGIGETQYF	TGTGCCAGCAGTTTTTATTGGGGCATAGGGGAGACCCAGTACTTC
TRBJ2-5	TRBV5-4	NA	TRBD2	CASSLDRGGAQETQYF	TGTGCCAGCAGCTTGGATCGCGGGGGGGCTCAAGAGACCCAGTACTTC
TRBJ1-2	TRBV28	NA	TRBD1	CASSLLQGEHGYTF	TGTGCCAGCAGTTTACTACAGGGGGAGCATGGCTACACCTTC
TRBJ2-1	TRBV5-1	NA	TRBD1	CASSRTGEAYNEQFF	TGCGCCAGCAGCCGGACAGGGGAAGCCTACAATGAGCAGTTCTTC
TRBJ2-7	TRBV5-1	few	NA	CASSLRGGQSSYEQYF	TGCGCCAGCAGCTTGAGGGGGGGCCAGAGCTCCTACGAGCAGTACTTC
TRBJ2-1	TRBV20-1	few	TRBD2	CSADRLAGSYNEQFF	TGCAGTGCAGACAGGCTAGCGGGAAGCTACAATGAGCAGTTCTTC
TRBJ2-1	TRBV7-3	few	TRBD1	CASSSQGGSRNEQFF	TGTGCCAGCAGCTCACAAGGGGGCAGTCGGAATGAGCAGTTCTTC
TRBJ2-3	TRBV20-1	NA	NA	CSAAQLSGVRDTQYF	TGCAGTGCTGCGCAACTTAGCGGAGTACGAGATACGCAGTATTTT
TRBJ2-1	TRBV6-5	few	NA	CATRGTPGAGVEQFF	TGTGCCACCAGGGGCACGCCGGGAGCGGGTGTTGAGCAGTTCTTC
TRBJ1-2	TRBV30	NA	NA	CAWERQVGYTF	TGTGCCTGGGAGCGACAGGTGGGCTACACCTTC
TRBJ1-2	TRBV7-6	few	NA	CASSSDRYYGYTF	TGTGCCAGCAGCTCCGACAGATACTATGGCTACACCTTC
TRBJ2-6	TRBV20-1	few	NA	CSARDFLGGSGSGANVLTF	TGCAGTGCTAGAGATTTCCTGGGGGGCTCGGGCTCTGGGGCCAACGTCCTGACTTTC
TRBJ2-5	TRBV28	few	TRBD2	CASRLAGAWETQYF	TGTGCCAGCAGACTAGCGGGAGCATGGGAGACCCAGTACTTC
TRBJ2-5	TRBV9	NA	NA	CASSVGSNRARETQYF	TGTGCCAGCAGCGTAGGAAGTAACAGGGCGAGGGAGACCCAGTACTTC
TRBJ2-5	TRBV25-1	few	TRBD2	CASSVGGSAETQYF	TGTGCCAGCAGTGTGGGCGGGAGTGCGGAGACCCAGTACTTC
TRBJ2-7	TRBV7-2	NA	NA	CASSLEGTQSSYEQYF	TGTGCCAGCAGCTTAGAGGGGACCCAAAGCTCCTACGAGCAGTACTTC
TRBJ2-1	TRBV12-5	few	NA	CASGRDTYNEQFF	TGTGCTAGTGGCAGGGACACCTACAATGAGCAGTTCTTC
TRBJ1-1	TRBV6-5	NA	NA	CASSYRGGEAFF	TGTGCCAGCAGTTACCGAGGGGGTGAAGCTTTCTTT
TRBJ2-3	TRBV24-1	NA	TRBD2	CATSDRAGVTDTQYF	TGTGCCACCAGTGACAGGGCGGGAGTAACAGATACGCAGTATTTT
TRBJ1-1	TRBV6-5	NA	TRBD1	CASSYSRGQEAFF	TGTGCCAGCAGTTACTCGAGGGGACAGGAGGCTTTCTTT
TRBJ2-7	TRBV20-1	few	TRBD1	CSAPTGLATYEQYF	TGCAGTGCTCCGACAGGGCTTGCCACCTACGAGCAGTACTTC
TRBJ2-2	TRBV11-2	few	NA	CASSPRVGGQGVTGELFF	TGTGCCAGCAGCCCTCGAGTTGGGGGCCAAGGGGTCACCGGGGAGCTGTTTTTT
TRBJ2-7	TRBV28	NA	NA	CASRGLGGAPYEQYF	TGTGCCAGCAGGGGCCTTGGCGGGGCTCCCTACGAGCAGTACTTC
TRBJ1-6	TRBV7-8	NA	NA	CASSLSGVSVSPLHF	TGTGCCAGCAGCTTAAGTGGGGTGTCTGTTTCACCCCTCCACTTT
TRBJ2-3	TRBV6-4	NA	NA	CARNVPGCTDTQYF	TGTGCCAGGAACGTACCGGGGTGCACAGATACGCAGTATTTT
TRBJ2-1	TRBV3-1	NA	TRBD2	CASSLRLAGRDEQFF	TGTGCCAGCAGCCTACGACTAGCGGGACGCGATGAGCAGTTCTTC
TRBJ2-7	TRBV18	many	NA	CASSPNQDYEQYF	TGTGCCAGCTCACCAAACCAGGACTACGAGCAGTACTTC
TRBJ2-1	TRBV29-1	NA	NA	CSVETTSDNEQFF	TGCAGCGTTGAGACTACAAGTGACAATGAGCAGTTCTTC
TRBJ2-7	TRBV5-1	few	NA	CASPRDEQYF	TGCGCCAGCCCCCGGGACGAGCAGTACTTC
TRBJ1-5	TRBV6-2/TRBV6-3	NA	NA	CASSPGGLAQHF	TGTGCCAGCAGTCCCGGGGGCCTCGCTCAGCATTTT
TRBJ2-2	TRBV6-5	few	TRBD2	CASSSTSGRPNTGELFF	TGTGCCAGCAGTTCGACTAGCGGGAGGCCGAACACCGGGGAGCTGTTTTTT
TRBJ1-4	TRBV7-9	few	NA	CASGPLLATNEKLFF	TGTGCCAGCGGCCCCCTGTTGGCGACTAATGAAAAACTGTTTTTT
TRBJ2-5	TRBV7-2	NA	TRBD1	CASSTGQVETQYF	TGTGCCAGCAGCACCGGACAGGTAGAGACCCAGTACTTC
TRBJ1-2	TRBV27	NA	NA	CASSLSQGRGYGYTF	TGTGCCAGCAGTTTAAGCCAGGGACGGGGCTATGGCTACACCTTC
TRBJ2-1	TRBV28	once	TRBD2	CASSLWTGRAGNEQFF	TGTGCCAGCAGTTTATGGACCGGGAGGGCCGGAAATGAGCAGTTCTTC
TRBJ2-7	TRBV3-1	NA	NA	CASSRQGRGNEQYF	TGTGCCAGCAGCCGCCAGGGGAGGGGAAACGAGCAGTACTTC
TRBJ2-7	TRBV27	NA	TRBD2	CASRDRLALSYEQYF	TGTGCCAGCAGGGACCGACTAGCGCTGTCCTACGAGCAGTACTTC
TRBJ2-1	TRBV3-1	NA	NA	CASSHLQGPYNEQFF	TGTGCCAGCAGCCATCTTCAGGGACCTTACAATGAGCAGTTCTTC
TRBJ1-4	TRBV7-9	few	NA	CASSLGEEKLFF	TGTGCCAGCAGCTTAGGGGAAGAAAAACTGTTTTTT
TRBJ2-5	TRBV5-1	NA	NA	CASSPDQEETQYF	TGCGCCAGCAGCCCGGACCAAGAAGAGACCCAGTACTTC
TRBJ1-2	TRBV30	many	NA	CAWSEDYGYTF	TGTGCCTGGAGTGAGGACTATGGCTACACCTTC
TRBJ2-7	TRBV14	NA	NA	CASSQDRGPFYEQYF	TGTGCCAGCAGCCAAGATAGGGGACCTTTCTACGAGCAGTACTTC
TRBJ2-3	TRBV7-2	NA	TRBD2	CASSLYGGSGGLGAQYF	TGTGCCAGCAGCTTATATGGGGGTAGCGGGGGTTTGGGTGCGCAGTATTTT
TRBJ2-7	TRBV19	NA	TRBD1	CASSSDRGDHEQYF	TGTGCCAGTAGTTCAGACAGGGGCGACCACGAGCAGTACTTC
TRBJ2-2	TRBV7-2	few	NA	CASSLAPLRGSGELFF	TGTGCCAGCAGCCTCGCTCCGCTTAGAGGGAGCGGGGAGCTGTTTTTT
TRBJ2-1	TRBV24-1	NA	TRBD2	CATSDSGLAGANEQFF	TGTGCCACCAGTGACAGCGGACTAGCGGGCGCCAATGAGCAGTTCTTC